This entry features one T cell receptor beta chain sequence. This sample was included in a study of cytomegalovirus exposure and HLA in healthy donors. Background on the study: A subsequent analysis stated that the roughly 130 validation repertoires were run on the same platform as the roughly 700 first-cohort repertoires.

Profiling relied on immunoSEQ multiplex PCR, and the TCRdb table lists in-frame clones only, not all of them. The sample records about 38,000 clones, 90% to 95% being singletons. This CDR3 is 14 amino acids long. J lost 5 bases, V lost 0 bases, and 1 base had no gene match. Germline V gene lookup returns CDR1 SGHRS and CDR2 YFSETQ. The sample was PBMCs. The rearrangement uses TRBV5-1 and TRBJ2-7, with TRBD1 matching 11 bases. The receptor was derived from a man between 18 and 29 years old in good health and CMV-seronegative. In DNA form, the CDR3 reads TGCGCCAGCAGCTTGGGGGACAGGGGGGACGAGCAGTACTTC. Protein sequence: CASSLGDRGDEQYF.